What follows is one T cell receptor (beta chain) and its context. Its antigen remains unknown. A much larger clone is a single base away; this may be a read error. Other DNA variants within this sample encode the same CDR3. Some clones are missing from TCRdb's copy, which holds only in-frame ones; the method was immunoSEQ multiplex PCR. The repertoire holds about 460,000 clones, with roughly three quarters as singletons. The CDR3 is made up of 12 amino acids. The germline gives CDR1 SGHAT, CDR2 FQNNGV. V was trimmed by 3 bases and J by 1 base, leaving 3 bases between them. This specimen comes from a study of shared clonotypes between healthy human individuals. Study observations and caveats: The represented genetic and exposure-history diversity was limited by the small number of donors.

The rearrangement joins TRBV11-2 to TRBJ1-1; D uncertain. The sequence came from a woman in her 40s in good health. Some clones in this sample may be carry-over from other donors' samples. The sequencing sample was made of PBMCs. Written as DNA, the CDR3 is TGTGCCAGCAGCTTTGGGAACACTGAAGCTTTCTTT. Translated, it gives CASSFGNTEAFF. Combining the CDR3 with reference TRBV11-2 and TRBJ1-1 gives the whole variable domain EAGVAQSPRYKIIEKRQSVAFWCNPISGHATLYWYQQILGQGPKLLIQFQNNGVVDDSQLPKDRFSAERLKGVDSTLKIQPAKLEDSAVYLCASSFGNTEAFFGQGTRLTVV.